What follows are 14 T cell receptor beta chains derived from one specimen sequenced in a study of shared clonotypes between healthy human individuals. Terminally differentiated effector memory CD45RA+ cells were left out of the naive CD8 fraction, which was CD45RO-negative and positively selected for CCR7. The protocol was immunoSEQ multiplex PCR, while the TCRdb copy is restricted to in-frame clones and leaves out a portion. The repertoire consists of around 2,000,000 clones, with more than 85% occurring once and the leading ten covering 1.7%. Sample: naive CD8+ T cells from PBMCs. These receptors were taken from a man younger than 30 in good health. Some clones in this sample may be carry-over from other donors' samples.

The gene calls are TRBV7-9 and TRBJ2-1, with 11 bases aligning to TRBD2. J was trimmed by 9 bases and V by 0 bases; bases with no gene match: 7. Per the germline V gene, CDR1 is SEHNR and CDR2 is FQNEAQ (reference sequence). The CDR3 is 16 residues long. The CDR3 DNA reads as TGTGCCAGCAGCTTAGCGCTAGCGGGAGGCTTGTTTGAGCAGTTCTTC. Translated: CASSLALAGGLFEQFF.

This chain's CDR3 is CASSIGRTNEQFF. Here the CDR3 DNA reads TGTGCCAGTAGTATCGGCCGGACCAATGAGCAGTTCTTC. This chain uses TRBV19 with TRBJ2-1; no clear D. V was clipped by 3 bases and J by 6 bases, with 9 bases between them. The CDR3 loop spans 13 amino acids. Germline-derived CDR1 and CDR2 are LNHDA and SQIVND (reference sequence).

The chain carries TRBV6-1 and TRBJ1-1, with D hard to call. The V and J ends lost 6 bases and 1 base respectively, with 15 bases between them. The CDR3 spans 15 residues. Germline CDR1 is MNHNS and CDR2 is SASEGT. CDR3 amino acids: CASRNPDNQNTEAFF. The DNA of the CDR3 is TGTGCCAGCAGAAATCCCGACAACCAGAACACTGAAGCTTTCTTT.

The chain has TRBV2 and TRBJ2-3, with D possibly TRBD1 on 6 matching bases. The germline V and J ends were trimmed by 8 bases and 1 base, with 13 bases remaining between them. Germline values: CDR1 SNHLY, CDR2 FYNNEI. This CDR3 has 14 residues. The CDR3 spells CASEGRQGTDTQYF. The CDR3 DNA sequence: TGTGCCAGCGAGGGAAGACAGGGCACAGATACGCAGTATTTT.

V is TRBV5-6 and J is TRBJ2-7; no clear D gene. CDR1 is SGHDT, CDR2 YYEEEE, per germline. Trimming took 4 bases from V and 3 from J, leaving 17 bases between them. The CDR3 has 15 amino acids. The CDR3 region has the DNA TGTGCCAGCAGCCAACGTTGGGTTTTAGGCTACGAGCAGTACTTC. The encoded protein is CASSQRWVLGYEQYF.

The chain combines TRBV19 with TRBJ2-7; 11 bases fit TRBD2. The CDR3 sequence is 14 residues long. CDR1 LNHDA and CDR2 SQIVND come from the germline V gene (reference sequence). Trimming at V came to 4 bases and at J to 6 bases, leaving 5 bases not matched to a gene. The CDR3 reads CASSTLAGGAEQYF. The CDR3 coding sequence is TGTGCCAGTAGTACTCTAGCGGGAGGAGCCGAGCAGTACTTC.

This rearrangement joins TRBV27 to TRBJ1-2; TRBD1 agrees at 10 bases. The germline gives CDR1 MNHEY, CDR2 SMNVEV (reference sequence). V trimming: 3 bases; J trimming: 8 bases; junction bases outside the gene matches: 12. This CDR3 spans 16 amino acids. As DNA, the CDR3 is TGTGCCAGCAGTTTTAGGTTTTCGGGACAGGGGAAGGGCTACACCTTC. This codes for CASSFRFSGQGKGYTF.

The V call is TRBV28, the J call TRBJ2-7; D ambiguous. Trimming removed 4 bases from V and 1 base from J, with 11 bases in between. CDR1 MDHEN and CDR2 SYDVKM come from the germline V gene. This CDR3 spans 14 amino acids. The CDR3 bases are TGTGCCAGCAGTTCCCGTCATCGTTCCTACGAGCAGTACTTC. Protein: CASSSRHRSYEQYF.

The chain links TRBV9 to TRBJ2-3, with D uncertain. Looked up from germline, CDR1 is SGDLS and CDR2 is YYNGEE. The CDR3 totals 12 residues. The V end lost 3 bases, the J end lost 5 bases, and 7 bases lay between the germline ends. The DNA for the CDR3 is TGTGCCAGCAGCGGACGTCGAGATACGCAGTATTTT. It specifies CASSGRRDTQYF.

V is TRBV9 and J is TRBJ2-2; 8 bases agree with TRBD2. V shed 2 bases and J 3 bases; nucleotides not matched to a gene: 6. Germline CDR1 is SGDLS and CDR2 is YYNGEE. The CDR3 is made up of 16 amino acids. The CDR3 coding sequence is TGTGCCAGCAGCGTGGGGCGAGCGGGAGACACCGGGGAGCTGTTTTTT. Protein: CASSVGRAGDTGELFF.

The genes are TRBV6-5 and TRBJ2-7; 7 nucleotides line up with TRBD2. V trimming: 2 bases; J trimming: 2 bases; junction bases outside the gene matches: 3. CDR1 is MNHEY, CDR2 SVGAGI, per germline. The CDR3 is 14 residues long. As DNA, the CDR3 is TGTGCCAGCAGTTACGGCGGGACTACCTACGAGCAGTACTTC. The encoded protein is CASSYGGTTYEQYF.

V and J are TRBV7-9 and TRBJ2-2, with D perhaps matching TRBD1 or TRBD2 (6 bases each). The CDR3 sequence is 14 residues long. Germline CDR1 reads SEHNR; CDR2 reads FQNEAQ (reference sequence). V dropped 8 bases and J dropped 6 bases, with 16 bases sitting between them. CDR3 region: CASGGLLPSGELFF. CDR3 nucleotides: TGTGCCAGCGGGGGGCTACTCCCCTCCGGGGAGCTGTTTTTT.

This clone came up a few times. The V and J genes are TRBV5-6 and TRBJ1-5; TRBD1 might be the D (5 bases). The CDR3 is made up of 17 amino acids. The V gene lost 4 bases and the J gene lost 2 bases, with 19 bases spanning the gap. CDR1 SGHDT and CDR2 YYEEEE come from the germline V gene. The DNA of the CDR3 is TGTGCCAGCAGCCCCAGTAGTAGGGGAGTGGGCAATCAGCCCCAGCATTTT. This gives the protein CASSPSSRGVGNQPQHF.

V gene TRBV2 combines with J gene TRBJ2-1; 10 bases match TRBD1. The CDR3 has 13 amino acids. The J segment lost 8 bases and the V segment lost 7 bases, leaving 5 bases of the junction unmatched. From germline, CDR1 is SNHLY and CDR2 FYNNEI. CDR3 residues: CASKSGQGYEQFF. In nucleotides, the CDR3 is TGTGCCAGCAAGTCGGGACAGGGGTATGAGCAGTTCTTC.